The sequence of this T cell receptor (beta chain) was determined in a study of lung T cells in sarcoidosis with Löfgren's syndrome. About the study: Repertoire analyses centered on Löfgren's syndrome patients. Findings and limits, study-wide: Shared TRAV12-1 and TRBV2 CDR3 motifs across Löfgren's syndrome patients reportedly suggested public CD4+ TCRs. Sarcoidosis antigen recognition was only suggested, antigen unidentified.

V lost 4 bases and J 9 bases, leaving 10 bases between the germline ends. The CDR3 spans 12 residues. Germline V gives CDR1 MGHRA, CDR2 YSYEKL. This clonotype was observed at least ten times. What it recognizes is unknown. TCRdb ran MiXCR on the reads and lists one entry per CDR3 protein. Of tens of thousands of distinct CDR3 sequences in the sample, 21% are singletons; the top ten hold over 2%. The chain uses TRBV4-1 and TRBJ1-5; the D is unclear. The sequenced material came from CD4+ T cells from PBMCs. The TCR comes from a human donor with sarcoidosis (Löfgren's syndrome or another form), or a control subject (not recorded which). CDR3: CASSRGPGPQHF. CDR3 in DNA: TGCGCCAGCAGCCGAGGGCCAGGGCCCCAGCATTTT.